This is a list of T cell receptor beta chains from one sample in a study of naive and memory T cell subsets. TCRdb passed the 5' RACE reads through MiXCR, listing each CDR3 protein once. The sample carries 60,000 or so distinct CDR3 sequences, over 7% recorded once. These receptors all come from a male donor in good health. Each CDR3 is given with its conserved first and last residue. The order of the fields is clone size, J gene, V gene, D gene, CDR3 protein, CDR3 DNA. A D gene is named only where the DNA matches it firmly. Expanded clones are given a class, and other clones once, few, many or no size at all.

clone_size: many
j_call: TRBJ2-2
v_call: TRBV4-1
d_call: -
cdr3_aa: CASSQDQLVAGELFF
cdr3_nt: TGCGCCAGCAGCCAAGATCAGTTGGTCGCCGGGGAGCTGTTTTTT

clone_size: many
j_call: TRBJ2-1
v_call: TRBV15
d_call: -
cdr3_aa: CATSRDVWSSYNEQFF
cdr3_nt: TGTGCCACCAGCAGAGATGTTTGGAGCTCCTACAATGAGCAGTTCTTC

clone_size: few
j_call: TRBJ2-7
v_call: TRBV10-3
d_call: TRBD1
cdr3_aa: CATEGGTGYYEQYF
cdr3_nt: TGTGCCACCGAGGGTGGGACAGGGTACTACGAGCAGTACTTC

clone_size: many
j_call: TRBJ2-1
v_call: TRBV11-2
d_call: -
cdr3_aa: CASSLEGGAARDEQFF
cdr3_nt: TGTGCCAGCAGCTTAGAGGGAGGTGCGGCCCGAGATGAGCAGTTCTTC

clone_size: -
j_call: TRBJ2-5
v_call: TRBV6-1
d_call: -
cdr3_aa: CASSEAATQYF
cdr3_nt: TGTGCCAGCAGTGAAGCTGCGACCCAGTACTTC

clone_size: few
j_call: TRBJ2-1
v_call: TRBV9
d_call: -
cdr3_aa: CASSPLLQGTEQFF
cdr3_nt: TGTGCCAGCAGCCCCCTTCTTCAGGGGACTGAGCAGTTCTTC

clone_size: many
j_call: TRBJ2-7
v_call: TRBV6-1
d_call: -
cdr3_aa: CASMRSLEQYF
cdr3_nt: TGTGCCAGCATGCGGAGTCTCGAGCAGTACTTC

clone_size: -
j_call: TRBJ2-7
v_call: TRBV3-1
d_call: -
cdr3_aa: CASSQGRRIYF
cdr3_nt: TGTGCCAGCAGCCAGGGCCGGAGGATTTACTTC

clone_size: many
j_call: TRBJ2-3
v_call: TRBV7-9
d_call: -
cdr3_aa: CASSTRQSSTDTQYF
cdr3_nt: TGTGCCAGCAGCACCCGACAGTCTAGCACAGATACGCAGTATTTT

clone_size: many
j_call: TRBJ2-7
v_call: TRBV5-1
d_call: -
cdr3_aa: CASSPELHYEQYF
cdr3_nt: TGCGCCAGCAGCCCGGAACTACACTACGAGCAGTACTTC

clone_size: -
j_call: TRBJ1-2
v_call: TRBV11-2
d_call: TRBD1
cdr3_aa: CASSSSGGGYGYTF
cdr3_nt: TGTGCCAGCAGCTCGTCAGGGGGCGGCTATGGCTACACCTTC

clone_size: many
j_call: TRBJ2-7
v_call: TRBV2
d_call: TRBD1
cdr3_aa: CASRETGSSYEQYF
cdr3_nt: TGTGCCAGCAGGGAGACAGGGAGCTCCTACGAGCAGTACTTC

clone_size: -
j_call: TRBJ2-7
v_call: TRBV6-5
d_call: TRBD1
cdr3_aa: CASSTGTGGNYEQYF
cdr3_nt: TGTGCCAGCAGTACCGGGACAGGGGGAAACTACGAGCAGTACTTC

clone_size: many
j_call: TRBJ1-4
v_call: TRBV3-1
d_call: -
cdr3_aa: CASSQVGKENEKLFF
cdr3_nt: TGTGCCAGCAGCCAAGTCGGGAAGGAGAATGAAAAACTGTTTTTT

clone_size: few
j_call: TRBJ2-3
v_call: TRBV20-1
d_call: -
cdr3_aa: CSARAPGFLDTQYF
cdr3_nt: TGCAGTGCTAGAGCGCCGGGGTTTTTGGATACGCAGTATTTT

clone_size: -
j_call: TRBJ2-1
v_call: TRBV9
d_call: -
cdr3_aa: CASSPWESSYNEQFF
cdr3_nt: TGTGCCAGCAGCCCCTGGGAGAGCTCCTACAATGAGCAGTTCTTC

clone_size: few
j_call: TRBJ1-1
v_call: TRBV14
d_call: -
cdr3_aa: CASSQAGSTEAFF
cdr3_nt: TGTGCCAGCAGCCAAGCAGGGAGCACTGAAGCTTTCTTT

clone_size: few
j_call: TRBJ2-4
v_call: TRBV11-1
d_call: TRBD1
cdr3_aa: CASSFSDLAPGQVAKNIQYF
cdr3_nt: TGTGCCAGCAGCTTTAGTGACCTTGCCCCGGGACAGGTAGCCAAAAACATTCAGTACTTC

clone_size: many
j_call: TRBJ2-3
v_call: TRBV7-9
d_call: -
cdr3_aa: CASSSWDLSGTDTQYF
cdr3_nt: TGTGCCAGCAGCTCCTGGGACTTGTCTGGCACAGATACGCAGTATTTT

clone_size: many
j_call: TRBJ1-3
v_call: TRBV28
d_call: -
cdr3_aa: CASARGVSGNTIYF
cdr3_nt: TGTGCCAGCGCACGAGGGGTGTCTGGAAACACCATATATTTT

clone_size: -
j_call: TRBJ1-1
v_call: TRBV6-2/TRBV6-3
d_call: -
cdr3_aa: CASSFGERTTEAFF
cdr3_nt: TGTGCCAGCAGTTTTGGGGAACGGACCACTGAAGCTTTCTTT

clone_size: many
j_call: TRBJ2-6
v_call: TRBV4-1
d_call: -
cdr3_aa: CASSQDRGRVLTF
cdr3_nt: TGCGCCAGCAGCCAAGATCGGGGGAGGGTCCTGACTTTC

clone_size: -
j_call: TRBJ2-5
v_call: TRBV29-1
d_call: -
cdr3_aa: CSVVLGGLGETQYF
cdr3_nt: TGCAGCGTTGTCCTGGGAGGCCTCGGGGAGACCCAGTACTTC

clone_size: many
j_call: TRBJ1-5
v_call: TRBV12-3/TRBV12-4
d_call: -
cdr3_aa: CASRGRDPLNNQPQHF
cdr3_nt: TGTGCCAGCAGGGGCAGGGATCCCTTGAACAATCAGCCCCAGCATTTT